There are a few counts of the clone carrying this TCR beta chain. No antigen is known for it. TCRdb reprocessed the 5' RACE reads with MiXCR, giving one entry per CDR3 protein. In the table there are approximately 290,000 distinct CDR3 sequences, under 25% of which are singletons. This entry comes from a study of CD8 T cells in ankylosing spondylitis. General study findings and limits: Earlier authors reported some of these motif variants in reactive arthritis synovial fluid and blood. The clones that were linked to disease were reported to be significantly enriched in matched synovial fluid samples from ankylosing spondylitis patients.

Trimming cost V 4 bases and J 2 bases; bases outside gene matches: 6. This CDR3 is 15 amino acids long. CDR1 is MNHNS, CDR2 SASEGT, per germline. This receptor was obtained from a female donor with ankylosing spondylitis or in good health (not recorded which). Material for sequencing was blood, either unsorted or a sorted T cell fraction (not recorded which). The chain links TRBV6-1 to TRBJ2-5; 8 positions agree with TRBD1. The CDR3 protein is CASSALRTGQETQYF. DNA of the CDR3: TGTGCCAGCAGTGCCCTTCGGACAGGGCAAGAGACCCAGTACTTC.